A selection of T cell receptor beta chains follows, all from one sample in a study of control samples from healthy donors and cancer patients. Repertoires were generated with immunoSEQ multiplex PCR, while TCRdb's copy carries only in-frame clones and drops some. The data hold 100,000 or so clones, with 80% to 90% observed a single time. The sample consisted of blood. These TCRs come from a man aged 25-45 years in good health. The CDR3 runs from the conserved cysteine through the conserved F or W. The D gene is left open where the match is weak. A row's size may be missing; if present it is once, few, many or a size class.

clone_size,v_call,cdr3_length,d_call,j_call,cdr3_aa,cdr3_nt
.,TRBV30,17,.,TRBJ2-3,CAWTTKAPGISTDTQYF,TGTGCCTGGACAACCAAAGCCCCGGGGATTAGCACAGATACGCAGTATTTT
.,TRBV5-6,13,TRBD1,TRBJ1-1,CASSLGGEAEAFF,TGTGCCAGCAGCTTAGGGGGCGAGGCTGAAGCTTTCTTT
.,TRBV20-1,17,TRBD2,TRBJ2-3,CSASTGLAGGPTDTQYF,TGCAGTGCTAGTACGGGACTAGCGGGGGGGCCCACAGATACGCAGTATTTT
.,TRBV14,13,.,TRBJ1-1,CASRLLGYTEAFF,TGTGCCAGCAGACTTTTGGGGTACACTGAAGCTTTCTTT
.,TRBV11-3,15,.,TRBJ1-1,CASSPERGENTEAFF,TGTGCCAGCAGCCCAGAACGTGGGGAGAACACTGAAGCTTTCTTT
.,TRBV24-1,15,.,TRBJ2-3,CATSDRGPSTDTQYF,TGTGCCACCAGTGATCGGGGGCCTAGCACAGATACGCAGTATTTT
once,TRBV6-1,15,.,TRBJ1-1,CASSEAWAGSTEAFF,TGTGCCAGCAGTGAAGCTTGGGCGGGAAGCACTGAAGCTTTCTTT
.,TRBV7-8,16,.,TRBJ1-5,CASSQTGSPLNQPQHF,TGTGCCAGCAGCCAAACAGGGTCGCCCCTCAATCAGCCCCAGCATTTT
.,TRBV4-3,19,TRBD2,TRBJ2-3,CASSQTSDFRVLSTDTQYF,TGCGCCAGCAGCCAAACTAGCGACTTCCGGGTACTTAGCACAGATACGCAGTATTTT
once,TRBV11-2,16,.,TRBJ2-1,CASSLRRLARYNEQFF,TGTGCCAGCAGCTTACGTCGCCTAGCCCGCTACAATGAGCAGTTCTTC
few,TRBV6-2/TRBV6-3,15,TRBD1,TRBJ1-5,CASSSGTGGHQPQHF,TGTGCCAGCAGCTCCGGGACAGGGGGGCATCAGCCCCAGCATTTT
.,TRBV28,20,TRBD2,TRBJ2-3,CASSLAILAAYVRITDTQYF,TGTGCCAGCAGTTTAGCGATTCTAGCGGCCTACGTTCGGATCACAGATACGCAGTATTTT
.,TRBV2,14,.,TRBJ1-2,CASSTGPANYGYTF,TGTGCCAGCAGTACAGGCCCAGCTAACTATGGCTACACCTTC
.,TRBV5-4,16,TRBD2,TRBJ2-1,CASSFITSGSPDEQFF,TGTGCCAGCAGCTTTATCACTAGCGGGAGTCCGGATGAGCAGTTCTTC
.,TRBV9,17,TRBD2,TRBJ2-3,CASSVEGTSLDTDTQYF,TGTGCCAGCAGCGTAGAGGGGACTAGTTTGGACACAGATACGCAGTATTTT
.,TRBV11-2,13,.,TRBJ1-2,CASSLVGGSGYTF,TGTGCCAGCAGCTTAGTGGGAGGGTCTGGCTACACCTTC
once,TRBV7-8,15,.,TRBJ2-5,CASSTGTHGKETQYF,TGTGCCAGCAGCACCGGTACTCATGGGAAAGAGACCCAGTACTTC
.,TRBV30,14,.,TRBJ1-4,CAWSQGLGGEKLFF,TGTGCCTGGAGTCAAGGGCTCGGAGGGGAAAAACTGTTTTTT
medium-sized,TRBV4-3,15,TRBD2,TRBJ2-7,CASSQGTSGDYEQYF,TGCGCCAGCAGCCAGGGGACTAGCGGGGACTACGAGCAGTACTTC